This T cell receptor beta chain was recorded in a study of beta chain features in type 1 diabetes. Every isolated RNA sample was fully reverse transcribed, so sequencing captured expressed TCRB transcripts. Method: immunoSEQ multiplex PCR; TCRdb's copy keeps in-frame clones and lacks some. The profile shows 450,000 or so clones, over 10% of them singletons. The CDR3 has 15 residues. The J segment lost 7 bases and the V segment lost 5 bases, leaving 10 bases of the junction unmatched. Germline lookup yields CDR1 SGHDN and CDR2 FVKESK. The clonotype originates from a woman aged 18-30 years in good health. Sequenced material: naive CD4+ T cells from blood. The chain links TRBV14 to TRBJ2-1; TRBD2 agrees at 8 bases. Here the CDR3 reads CASSMVIAGKNEQFF. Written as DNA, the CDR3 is TGTGCCAGCAGCATGGTAATAGCGGGAAAAAATGAGCAGTTCTTC. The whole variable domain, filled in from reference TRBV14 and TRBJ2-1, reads EAGVTQFPSHSVIEKGQTVTLRCDPISGHDNLYWYRRVMGKEIKFLLHFVKESKQDESGMPNNRFLAERTGGTYSTLKVQPAELEDSGVYFCASSMVIAGKNEQFFGPGTRLTVL.